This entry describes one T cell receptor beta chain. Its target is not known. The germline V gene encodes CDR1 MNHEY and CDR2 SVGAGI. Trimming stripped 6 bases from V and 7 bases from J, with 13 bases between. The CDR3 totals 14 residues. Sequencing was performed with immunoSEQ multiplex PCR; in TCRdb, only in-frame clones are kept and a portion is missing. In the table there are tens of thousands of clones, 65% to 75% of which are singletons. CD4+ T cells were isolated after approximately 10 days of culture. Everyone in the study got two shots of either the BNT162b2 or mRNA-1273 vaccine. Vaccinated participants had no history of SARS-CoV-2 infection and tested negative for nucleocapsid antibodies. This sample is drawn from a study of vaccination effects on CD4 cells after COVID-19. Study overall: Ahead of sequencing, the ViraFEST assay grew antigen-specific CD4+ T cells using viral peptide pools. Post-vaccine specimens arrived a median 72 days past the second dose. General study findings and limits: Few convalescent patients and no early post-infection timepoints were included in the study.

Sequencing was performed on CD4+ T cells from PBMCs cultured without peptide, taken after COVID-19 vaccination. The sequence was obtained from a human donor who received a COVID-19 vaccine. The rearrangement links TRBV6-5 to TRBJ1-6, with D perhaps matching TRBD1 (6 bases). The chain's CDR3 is CASRPGQMNSPLHF. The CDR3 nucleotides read TGTGCCAGCAGGCCGGGACAAATGAATTCACCCCTCCACTTT.